The clone carrying this TCR beta chain has a handful of counts. TCRdb ran MiXCR on the reads and lists one entry per CDR3 protein. The sample carries roughly 640,000 distinct CDR3 sequences, about 24% recorded once. This record comes from a study of T cell repertoires in cytomegalovirus infection. This CDR3 comprises 15 residues. Trimming stripped 3 bases from V and 8 bases from J, with 14 bases between. The germline CDR1 and CDR2 sequences are SGHVS and FNYEAQ. This sequence originates from a human donor in good health (CMV status not recorded). Some clones in this sample may be carry-over from other donors' samples. The chain is built from TRBV7-6 and TRBJ1-6; no firm D call. Sequenced material: CD8+ T cells from PBMCs. The CDR3 protein is CASSLSHPGDSPLHF. Here the CDR3 DNA reads TGTGCCAGCAGCTTGAGTCACCCAGGAGATTCACCCCTCCACTTT.